One sample yielded the 27 T cell receptor beta chains listed below, sequenced in a study of STAT5B mutations in CD4+ large granular lymphocyte leukemia. This table comes from immunoSEQ multiplex PCR, and its TCRdb copy is limited to in-frame clones, with some not included. Of 31,000 or so clones in the sample, more than 65% were seen once. Specimen: CD4+ T cells from blood buffy coats. These receptors were collected from a human donor in good health.

The chain links TRBV29-1 to TRBJ1-5, with 7 bases matching TRBD1. The germline gives CDR1 SQVTM, CDR2 ANQGSEA. V lost 7 bases to trimming and J lost 5 bases; unmatched junction nucleotides: 11. The CDR3 is 14 amino acids. CDR3 amino acids: CSAIQGGVDQPQHF. In DNA form, the CDR3 reads TGCAGCGCTATCCAGGGGGGGGTTGATCAGCCCCAGCATTTT.

This clone has just a few counts. The J gene is TRBJ2-1, the V gene TRBV25-1, with 7 nucleotides matching TRBD1. CDR1 is MGHDK and CDR2 is SYGVNS in the germline V gene. The CDR3 extends over 11 amino acids. The V gene end was trimmed by 3 bases and the J gene end by 15 bases; junction bases not matched to a gene: 5. CDR3 loop: CASSDIQGSFF. The CDR3 DNA follows: TGTGCCAGCAGTGACATACAGGGGTCGTTCTTC.

The chain combines TRBV5-6 with TRBJ2-7; 10 nucleotides line up with TRBD2. The V gene's germline CDR1 is SGHDT and CDR2 YYEEEE. J lost 2 bases, V lost 7 bases, and 6 bases had no gene match. The CDR3 is 14 residues long. CDR3 protein: CASFGLAAPYEQYF. CDR3 in DNA: TGTGCCAGCTTCGGACTAGCGGCCCCCTACGAGCAGTACTTC.

CDR3 coding DNA: TGTGCCAGCTCACGTGACAGGGGCAGTACCGGGGAGCTGTTTTTT. This gives the protein CASSRDRGSTGELFF. The chain recombines TRBV18 with TRBJ2-2, with 8 bases lining up with TRBD1. CDR1 is KGHSH and CDR2 is LQKENI in the germline V gene. Trimming removed 4 bases from V and 5 bases from J; junction bases left unmatched: 6. The CDR3 totals 15 residues.

This clone was seen once. The rearrangement joins TRBV5-4 to TRBJ2-6, with no clear D. The germline CDR1 and CDR2 sequences are SGHNT and YYREEE (reference sequence). The CDR3 sequence is 17 residues long. The V end lost 3 bases, the J end lost 4 bases, and 17 bases lay between the germline ends. CDR3 DNA: TGTGCCAGCAGCTACGCCCATAGGGCGCCCGGGGCCAACGTCCTGACTTTC. Protein sequence: CASSYAHRAPGANVLTF. The entire variable domain, with the rest obtained from reference TRBV5-4 and TRBJ2-6, is as follows: ETGVTQSPTHLIKTRGQQVTLRCSSQSGHNTVSWYQQALGQGPQFIFQYYREEENGRGNFPPRFSGLQFPNYSSELNVNALELDDSALYLCASSYAHRAPGANVLTFGAGSRLTVL.

V usage is TRBV7-7 and J usage is TRBJ2-5; tentative D call: TRBD1 (6 bases). The ends were cut back, 2 bases at V and 0 bases at J, with 7 bases in the middle. Germline V lookup: CDR1 SSHAT, CDR2 FNYEAQ (reference sequence). This CDR3 spans 14 amino acids. As DNA, the CDR3 is TGTGCCAGCAGCTTATCAGGGGACCAAGAGACCCAGTACTTC. It encodes CASSLSGDQETQYF.

This clone was seen only once. The V call is TRBV5-1, the J call TRBJ2-1, with TRBD2 identical over 14 bases. V shed 0 bases, J shed 4 bases, and the junction held 0 bases outside the gene matches. The CDR3 sequence is 16 residues long. Germline CDR1 reads SGHRS; CDR2 reads YFSETQ. The CDR3 sequence is CASSLGLAGGYNEQFF. DNA of the CDR3: TGCGCCAGCAGCTTGGGACTAGCGGGAGGGTACAATGAGCAGTTCTTC.

The rearrangement uses TRBV5-1 and TRBJ2-1, with 7 bases aligning to TRBD1. Per germline, CDR1 SGHRS and CDR2 YFSETQ. The CDR3 loop spans 13 amino acids. J lost 5 bases, V lost 5 bases, and 4 bases had no gene match. This CDR3 reads CASSPQGDNEQFF. CDR3 nucleotides: TGCGCCAGCAGTCCCCAGGGGGACAATGAGCAGTTCTTC.

In nucleotides, the CDR3 is TGTGCCAGCTCAAAGAACCAAGAGACCCAGTACTTC. Translation: CASSKNQETQYF. V gene TRBV18 combines with J gene TRBJ2-5, with no clear D. CDR1 KGHSH and CDR2 LQKENI come from the germline V gene. The V gene lost 5 bases and the J gene lost 0 bases, with 4 bases spanning the gap. CDR3 length: 12 residues.

The V and J genes are TRBV7-2 and TRBJ2-2; 7 positions agree with TRBD1. The germline CDR1 and CDR2 sequences are SGHTA and FQGNSA. CDR3 size: 17 residues. With V trimmed by 2 bases and J by 5 bases, 11 bases remained unmatched. CDR3 in amino acids: CASSLSLEGAMTGELFF. The CDR3 DNA is TGTGCCAGCAGCTTAAGTCTTGAGGGGGCGATGACCGGGGAGCTGTTTTTT.

The CDR3 is CAWSSQGYGTAFF. The CDR3 DNA is TGTGCCTGGAGCTCACAGGGGTACGGGACAGCTTTCTTT. This chain uses TRBV30 with TRBJ1-1, with 7 bases that match TRBD1. Germline V gene sequence: CDR1 GTSNPN, CDR2 SVGIG (reference sequence). There are 13 residues in the CDR3. V was clipped by 3 bases and J by 10 bases; unmatched bases: 11.

The chain combines TRBV15 with TRBJ1-2, with a weak D call TRBD1 (5 bases). Germline V lookup: CDR1 LNHNV, CDR2 YYDKDF (reference sequence). The CDR3 consists of 15 residues. Trimming cost V 5 bases and J 0 bases, with 13 bases left between them. The CDR3 spells CATSPAWGANYGYTF. The CDR3 DNA sequence: TGTGCCACCAGCCCTGCTTGGGGGGCTAACTATGGCTACACCTTC.

The genes are TRBV10-3 and TRBJ2-7, with 8 bases matching TRBD2. CDR1 ENHRY and CDR2 SYGVKD come from the germline V gene. The CDR3 length is 14 residues. The trim removed 4 bases at V and 1 base at J, leaving 3 bases unmatched. The DNA for the CDR3 is TGTGCCATCAGTGCGGGGGGGTCGTCCTACGAGCAGTACTTC. Translation gives CAISAGGSSYEQYF.

This clone was seen once. The chain recombines TRBV11-2 with TRBJ2-5, with 12 bases fitting TRBD1. CDR1 and CDR2 (germline): SGHAT, FQNNGV. V dropped 4 bases and J dropped 5; count of bases not matched to a gene: 11. This CDR3 spans 17 amino acids. The CDR3 reads CASSSRPGQGAGETQYF. CDR3 DNA: TGTGCCAGCAGCTCGCGACCGGGACAGGGGGCAGGGGAGACCCAGTACTTC. Based on the CDR3 plus reference TRBV11-2 and TRBJ2-5, the full variable domain is EAGVAQSPRYKIIEKRQSVAFWCNPISGHATLYWYQQILGQGPKLLIQFQNNGVVDDSQLPKDRFSAERLKGVDSTLKIQPAKLEDSAVYLCASSSRPGQGAGETQYFGPGTRLLVL.

The chain is built from TRBV9 and TRBJ1-6; the D is unclear. The CDR3 length is 13 residues. Between the trimmed V and J ends, which lost 0 bases and 4 bases, there was a span of 2 bases. The germline V gene encodes CDR1 SGDLS and CDR2 YYNGEE. CDR3 region: CASSVEYNSPLHF. CDR3 in DNA: TGTGCCAGCAGCGTAGAATATAATTCACCCCTCCACTTT.

A single count supports this clone. This rearrangement joins TRBV7-2 to TRBJ2-7; a possible D gene is TRBD2 (6 bases). Germline CDR1 and CDR2: SGHTA and FQGNSA. The CDR3 is made up of 14 amino acids. Trimming removed 5 bases at V and 0 bases at J, with 11 bases between. The CDR3 DNA reads as TGTGCCAGCAGCCCTGCCGGGAGCTCCTACGAGCAGTACTTC. Its translation: CASSPAGSSYEQYF.

This rearrangement joins TRBV6-5 to TRBJ2-7; perhaps TRBD2 as D (5 bases). The V gene's germline CDR1 is MNHEY and CDR2 SVGAGI. The CDR3 is 14 amino acids. V shed 2 bases and J shed 2 bases, with 10 bases lying between them. CDR3 sequence (DNA): TGTGCCAGCAGTTACAAGCGGACCCCCTACGAGCAGTACTTC. Residues: CASSYKRTPYEQYF.

V usage is TRBV19 and J usage is TRBJ2-4; maybe TRBD1 (5 bases). The CDR3 consists of 13 residues. The V gene's germline CDR1 is LNHDA and CDR2 SQIVND (reference sequence). V gave up 10 bases and J gave up 8 bases, with 18 bases separating them. CDR3 bases: TGTGCCACCGTGGGCAGAGCCAGGGACATTCAGTACTTC. Translated, it gives CATVGRARDIQYF.

The genes are TRBV15 and TRBJ2-1, with TRBD1 identical over 8 bases. Germline loops: CDR1 LNHNV, CDR2 YYDKDF (reference sequence). The CDR3 consists of 15 residues. V shed 5 bases, J shed 7 bases, and the junction held 10 bases outside the gene matches. This CDR3 is CATSGGRQGTNEQFF. For the CDR3, the DNA is TGTGCCACCAGCGGGGGACGACAGGGGACTAATGAGCAGTTCTTC.

This chain's CDR3 is CASSEGWSRADTQYF. The CDR3 bases are TGTGCCAGCAGTGAGGGGTGGAGCAGGGCAGATACGCAGTATTTT. This chain links TRBV2 with TRBJ2-3, with D maybe TRBD1 (5 bases). Trimming removed 3 bases from V and 4 bases from J, with 14 bases in between. Germline CDR1 and CDR2: SNHLY and FYNNEI. This CDR3 has 15 residues.

V usage is TRBV6-5 and J usage is TRBJ1-1; 7 nucleotides match TRBD1. Trimming removed 6 bases from V and 5 bases from J; junction bases left unmatched: 6. Germline V lookup: CDR1 MNHEY, CDR2 SVGAGI. The CDR3 is 13 residues long. CDR3 amino acids: CASRQTGMTEAFF. In DNA, the CDR3 is TGTGCCAGCAGACAGACAGGGATGACTGAAGCTTTCTTT.

This clone was observed a single time. J is TRBJ2-3 and V is TRBV5-1; possible D gene TRBD2, 5 bases. CDR1 is SGHRS and CDR2 is YFSETQ in the germline V gene. The V end was cut by 0 bases, the J end by 6 bases, with 11 bases between. The CDR3 length is 14 residues. CDR3 in amino acids: CASSLELAVDTQYF. CDR3 nucleotides: TGCGCCAGCAGCTTGGAGCTAGCAGTGGATACGCAGTATTTT.

The chain combines TRBV7-2 with TRBJ1-3; D remains unclear. CDR1 and CDR2 from the germline V gene are SGHTA and FQGNSA. CDR3 length: 15 amino acids. V was pared by 3 bases and J by 0 bases, with 9 bases between. The CDR3 sequence: CASSLLSVSGNTIYF. DNA for the CDR3: TGTGCCAGCAGCTTGCTATCCGTCTCTGGAAACACCATATATTTT.

The V and J genes are TRBV2 and TRBJ2-3; 8 bases match TRBD2. The germline V gene has CDR1 SNHLY and CDR2 FYNNEI. V dropped 7 bases and J dropped 1; count of bases not matched to a gene: 4. This CDR3 is built from 14 residues. CDR3 amino acids: CASTAGGGTDTQYF. CDR3 DNA sequence: TGTGCCAGCACCGCGGGAGGCGGCACAGATACGCAGTATTTT.

The V gene is TRBV20-1, the J gene TRBJ1-2; D gene ambiguous. CDR3 length equals 11 residues. V lost 0 bases and J 4 bases, leaving 3 bases between the germline ends. CDR1 is DFQATT and CDR2 is SNEGSKA in the germline V gene (reference sequence). DNA of the CDR3: TGCAGTGCTAGAGATAGCTATGGCTACACCTTC. It yields the protein CSARDSYGYTF.

This clone was observed a few times. V usage is TRBV30 and J usage is TRBJ1-5; 9 bases fit TRBD1. Germline V gene sequence: CDR1 GTSNPN, CDR2 SVGIG (reference sequence). V gave up 0 bases and J gave up 6 bases; unmatched junction bases: 6. The CDR3 covers 15 residues. DNA of the CDR3: TGTGCCTGGAGTGTACAGGGGGCAGGGGGTCAGCCCCAGCATTTT. It yields the protein CAWSVQGAGGQPQHF. The variable domain in full, completed from reference TRBV30 and TRBJ1-5, reads SQTIHQWPATLVQPVGSPLSLECTVEGTSNPNLYWYRQAAGRGLQLLFYSVGIGQISSEVPQNLSASRPQDRQFILSSKKLLLSDSGFYLCAWSVQGAGGQPQHFGDGTRLSIL.

The chain recombines TRBV7-9 with TRBJ2-7, with D possibly TRBD2 on 6 matching bases. The CDR3 spans 14 residues. Germline V lookup: CDR1 SEHNR, CDR2 FQNEAQ (reference sequence). Trimming removed 0 bases at V and 5 bases at J, with 11 bases between. CDR3: CASSLAGTLHEQYF. CDR3 in DNA: TGTGCCAGCAGCTTAGCCGGGACTCTCCACGAGCAGTACTTC.